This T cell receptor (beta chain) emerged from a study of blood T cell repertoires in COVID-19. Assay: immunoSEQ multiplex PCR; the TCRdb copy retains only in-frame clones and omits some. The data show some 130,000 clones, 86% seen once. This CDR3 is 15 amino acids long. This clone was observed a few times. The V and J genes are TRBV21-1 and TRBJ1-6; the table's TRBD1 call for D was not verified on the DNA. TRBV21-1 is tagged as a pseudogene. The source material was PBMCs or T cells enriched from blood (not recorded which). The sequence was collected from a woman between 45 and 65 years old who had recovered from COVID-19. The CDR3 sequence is CASRGTDWYNSPLHF. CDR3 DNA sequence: TGTGCCAGCAGGGGGACAGATTGGTATAATTCACCCCTCCACTTT.